These 29 T cell receptor beta chains originate from one sample sequenced in a study of blood T cell repertoires in COVID-19. Data came from immunoSEQ multiplex PCR; TCRdb stores just in-frame clones and leaves some out. The sample lists a few hundred thousand clones, around 85% occurring once. The sample taken for sequencing was peripheral blood. These receptors were obtained from a woman between 18 and 29 years old with acute or convalescent COVID-19.

The genes are TRBV2 and TRBJ2-3; 10 nucleotides align to TRBD1. The V gene's germline CDR1 is SNHLY and CDR2 FYNNEI. The CDR3 covers 14 residues. The V segment lost 4 bases and the J segment 4 bases; nucleotides outside the gene matches: 2. This chain's CDR3 is CASSGQGASDTQYF. CDR3 nucleotides: TGTGCCAGCAGTGGACAGGGGGCCTCAGATACGCAGTATTTT.

J is TRBJ2-7 and V is TRBV18; D is perhaps TRBD1 (5 bases). The CDR3 covers 13 residues. Per the germline V gene, CDR1 is KGHSH and CDR2 is LQKENI. The V gene lost 4 bases and the J gene lost 3 bases, with 10 bases spanning the gap. CDR3 residues: CASSRGRDYEQYF. The CDR3 DNA is TGTGCCAGCTCACGGGGCAGGGACTACGAGCAGTACTTC.

The chain carries TRBV10-1 and TRBJ1-3; D remains ambiguous. Germline lookup yields CDR1 WNHNN and CDR2 SYGVQD (reference sequence). The CDR3 extends over 14 amino acids. V was shortened by 3 bases and J by 0 bases, with 6 bases between the two germline ends. Here the CDR3 reads CASSDSNSGNTIYF. CDR3 nucleotides: TGCGCCAGCAGTGATTCCAACTCTGGAAACACCATATATTTT.

The chain employs TRBV29-1 and TRBJ1-1; TRBD1 agrees at 9 bases. After removal of 6 bases from V and 5 bases from J, the junction contained 13 bases not matched to a gene. The CDR3 totals 15 residues. Germline CDR1 and CDR2: SQVTM and ANQGSEA. CDR3 sequence reads: CSVAGLQGARTEAFF. CDR3 nucleotides: TGCAGCGTGGCTGGGTTACAGGGGGCAAGGACTGAAGCTTTCTTT.

The CDR3 here is CASSQSLAGGSYEQYF. As DNA, the CDR3 is TGTGCCAGCAGCCAATCCCTAGCGGGGGGCTCCTACGAGCAGTACTTC. The chain has TRBV14 and TRBJ2-7; 11 bases fit TRBD2. The junction had 3 bases not matched to a gene; V was cut back by 2 bases and J by 0 bases. Germline V lookup: CDR1 SGHDN, CDR2 FVKESK. CDR3 length: 16 amino acids.

This chain uses TRBV6-5 with TRBJ1-2; D is perhaps TRBD1 (5 bases). Germline assignment: CDR1 MNHEY and CDR2 SVGAGI. V lost 5 bases to trimming and J lost 2 bases, with 15 bases between them. CDR3 size: 15 residues. CDR3 nucleotides: TGTGCCAGCAGTCCTCAGGGAAAAGGGAACTATGGCTACACCTTC. Encoded protein: CASSPQGKGNYGYTF.

This clone occurred once. V and J are TRBV6-4 and TRBJ2-7; 8 bases map to TRBD1. Germline V gene sequence: CDR1 MRHNA, CDR2 SNTAGT. The CDR3 is made up of 15 amino acids. The trim removed 10 bases at V and 3 bases at J, leaving 14 bases unmatched. The CDR3 DNA sequence: TGTGCCATCCTAACCCACAGGGGGAAATACTACGAGCAGTACTTC. It yields the protein CAILTHRGKYYEQYF.

J is TRBJ2-2 and V is TRBV9; possible D gene TRBD2, 5 bases. The V gene's germline CDR1 is SGDLS and CDR2 YYNGEE. V lost 0 bases and J 5 bases, leaving 11 bases between the germline ends. CDR3 length equals 15 residues. The CDR3 spells CASSVDEGKTGELFF. CDR3 bases: TGTGCCAGCAGCGTAGATGAGGGAAAGACCGGGGAGCTGTTTTTT.

The chain is built from TRBV7-3 and TRBJ1-3; D might be TRBD1 (5 bases). The CDR3 has 13 amino acids. The V gene lost 8 bases and the J gene lost 2 bases, with 10 bases spanning the gap. CDR1 and CDR2 from the germline V gene are SGHTA and FQGTGA. The chain's CDR3 is CASAGTPGNTIYF. CDR3 nucleotide sequence: TGTGCCAGCGCGGGGACGCCTGGAAACACCATATATTTT. Looking up the rest from reference TRBV7-3 and TRBJ1-3 gives the full variable domain: GAGVSQTPSNKVTEKGKYVELRCDPISGHTALYWYRQSLGQGPEFLIYFQGTGAADDSGLPNDRFFAVRPEGSVSTLKIQRTERGDSAVYLCASAGTPGNTIYFGEGSWLTVV.

This clone was seen a few times. This rearrangement joins TRBV20-1 to TRBJ1-4; a possible D gene is TRBD1 (5 bases). Between the trimmed V and J ends, which lost 3 bases and 8 bases, there was a span of 25 bases. Germline CDR1 reads DFQATT; CDR2 reads SNEGSKA (reference sequence). The CDR3 extends over 17 amino acids. The CDR3 loop reads CSASSRTGEIVGEKLFF. DNA for the CDR3: TGCAGTGCTAGTTCCAGGACGGGGGAAATTGTGGGGGAAAAACTGTTTTTT.

This chain uses TRBV5-1 with TRBJ1-1, with D perhaps matching TRBD1 (5 bases). The CDR3 length is 14 residues. Germline V gene lookup returns CDR1 SGHRS and CDR2 YFSETQ. V lost 2 bases and J lost 5, with 13 bases in between. The DNA for the CDR3 is TGCGCCAGCAGCTTATGGGGGGAGAGGACTGAAGCTTTCTTT. It encodes CASSLWGERTEAFF.

The chain uses TRBV7-9 and TRBJ2-2, with a weak D call TRBD1 (6 bases). Looked up from germline, CDR1 is SEHNR and CDR2 is FQNEAQ (reference sequence). The germline V and J ends were trimmed by 0 bases and 1 base, with 6 bases remaining between them. The CDR3 length is 15 residues. The CDR3 protein is CASSLAQGNTGELFF. The CDR3 DNA reads TGTGCCAGCAGCTTAGCACAGGGGAACACCGGGGAGCTGTTTTTT.

The chain couples TRBV6-5 to TRBJ2-3, with 11 bases lining up with TRBD2. V gave up 4 bases and J gave up 5 bases; unmatched junction bases: 5. The CDR3 spans 15 residues. Germline values: CDR1 MNHEY, CDR2 SVGAGI. This CDR3 is CASSSPGLAVDTQYF. CDR3 bases: TGTGCCAGCAGTTCCCCGGGACTAGCGGTAGATACGCAGTATTTT.

This rearrangement joins TRBV28 to TRBJ2-7; D may be TRBD1 (5 bases). The CDR3 consists of 14 residues. Germline assignment: CDR1 MDHEN and CDR2 SYDVKM. The V gene lost 6 bases and the J gene lost 6 bases, with 18 bases spanning the gap. CDR3 sequence (DNA): TGTGCCAGCAGGACCACCAGGGCCCCGAGCGAGCAGTACTTC. Translation: CASRTTRAPSEQYF.

The chain combines TRBV18 with TRBJ1-2; 10 nucleotides match TRBD1. After removal of 6 bases from V and 8 bases from J, the junction contained 18 bases not matched to a gene. The germline V gene encodes CDR1 KGHSH and CDR2 LQKENI. The CDR3 runs to 17 residues. The CDR3 DNA is TGTGCCAGCTCCCCCGCCCCAGGGACAGGGGACGCCGGAGGCTACACCTTC. As protein: CASSPAPGTGDAGGYTF.

V usage is TRBV6-5 and J usage is TRBJ1-1, with TRBD1 as a possible D gene (6 bases). In germline, CDR1 is MNHEY, CDR2 SVGAGI. V lost 7 bases and J lost 1, with 13 bases in between. The CDR3 extends over 14 amino acids. The CDR3 DNA is TGTGCCAGCATGCGGGGGGCCGGGAACACTGAAGCTTTCTTT. It yields the protein CASMRGAGNTEAFF.

This CDR3 is CASSPLRDRGRANTGELFF. DNA for the CDR3: TGTGCCAGCAGCCCCCTCCGGGACAGGGGCAGGGCGAACACCGGGGAGCTGTTTTTT. This chain uses TRBV3-1 (or the pseudogene TRBV3-2) with TRBJ2-2; TRBD1 agrees at 10 bases. The germline gives CDR1 LGHDT, CDR2 YNNKEL (reference sequence). The CDR3 loop spans 19 amino acids. Trimming removed 4 bases from V and 0 bases from J; junction bases left unmatched: 11.

The CDR3 spells CASSPAPGPVRDGYTF. The CDR3 DNA is TGTGCCAGCAGCCCTGCCCCCGGCCCCGTGAGGGATGGCTACACCTTC. The chain employs TRBV9 and TRBJ1-2; D remains ambiguous. From germline, CDR1 is SGDLS and CDR2 YYNGEE. Trimming left V 4 bases short and J 6 bases short, with 22 bases between. The CDR3 contains 16 residues. Together with reference TRBV9 and TRBJ1-2, the CDR3 gives the full variable domain: DSGVTQTPKHLITATGQRVTLRCSPRSGDLSVYWYQQSLDQGLQFLIQYYNGEERAKGNILERFSAQQFPDLHSELNLSSLELGDSALYFCASSPAPGPVRDGYTFGSGTRLTVV.

The table lists this clone with a count of one. The V call is TRBV27, the J call TRBJ1-1, with a tentative D call TRBD1 (5 bases). Trimming took 5 bases from V and 5 from J, leaving 24 bases between them. Germline lookup yields CDR1 MNHEY and CDR2 SMNVEV (reference sequence). There are 17 residues in the CDR3. The DNA of the CDR3 is TGTGCCAGCAGTAGAGACAGCTTGAATACTTTTGAGACTGAAGCTTTCTTT. Its translation: CASSRDSLNTFETEAFF.

The chain uses TRBV14 and TRBJ1-4; a possible D gene is TRBD1 (5 bases). Germline V gene sequence: CDR1 SGHDN, CDR2 FVKESK. The CDR3 is 13 amino acids. Between the trimmed V and J ends, which lost 5 bases and 11 bases, there was a span of 15 bases. The CDR3 reads CASSRGSGWKLFF. The CDR3 nucleotides read TGTGCCAGCAGCAGGGGATCCGGGTGGAAACTGTTTTTT. Variable domain in full (rest from reference TRBV14 and TRBJ1-4): EAGVTQFPSHSVIEKGQTVTLRCDPISGHDNLYWYRRVMGKEIKFLLHFVKESKQDESGMPNNRFLAERTGGTYSTLKVQPAELEDSGVYFCASSRGSGWKLFFGSGTQLSVL.

The chain uses TRBV27 and TRBJ1-2, with 9 nucleotides matching TRBD1. Germline assignment: CDR1 MNHEY and CDR2 SMNVEV (reference sequence). CDR3 length: 15 amino acids. V was clipped by 3 bases and J by 1 base; unmatched bases: 3. The CDR3 sequence is CASSFATGGNYGYTF. DNA of the CDR3: TGTGCCAGCAGTTTCGCGACAGGGGGTAACTATGGCTACACCTTC.

This clone appeared once. The chain recombines TRBV7-9 with TRBJ1-6; D unclear. With 5 bases removed from V and 10 bases from J, the gap between germline ends came to 9 bases. CDR1 and CDR2 (germline): SEHNR, FQNEAQ (reference sequence). This CDR3 region has 12 residues. CDR3 DNA: TGTGCCAGCAGCCACGGGGAATCACCCCTCCACTTT. This encodes CASSHGESPLHF.

The V call is TRBV4-2, the J call TRBJ1-5, with D tentatively TRBD1 (6 bases). This CDR3 comprises 14 residues. V dropped 4 bases and J dropped 3 bases, with 10 bases sitting between them. CDR1 is LGHNA, CDR2 YNFKEQ, per germline. In nucleotides, the CDR3 is TGTGCCAGCAGCCTCGGGACAAACAATCAGCCCCAGCATTTT. Its protein product is CASSLGTNNQPQHF.

The gene calls are TRBV28 and TRBJ1-2, with a tentative D call TRBD1 (6 bases). The CDR3 extends over 15 amino acids. Trimming took off 2 bases at V and 4 bases at J, with 14 bases between the two ends. The germline gives CDR1 MDHEN, CDR2 SYDVKM. CDR3: CASSLAQGLGYGYTF. CDR3 nucleotides: TGTGCCAGCAGTTTAGCCCAGGGGCTCGGCTATGGCTACACCTTC.

On this clone itself: The same CDR3 is also encoded by other DNA sequences in this sample. This sequence joins TRBV2 and TRBJ2-2; no definite D call. CDR3 length: 11 residues. V was shortened by 8 bases and J by 4 bases, with 5 bases between the two germline ends. Germline CDR1 and CDR2: SNHLY and FYNNEI. In DNA, the CDR3 is TGTGCCAGCTCAGTCACCGGGGAGCTGTTTTTT. Its translation is CASSVTGELFF.

This clone was detected only once. The J gene is TRBJ2-2, the V gene TRBV6-2 or TRBV6-3; 7 positions match TRBD2. Germline assignment: CDR1 MNHEY and CDR2 SVGEGT. The CDR3 totals 15 residues. Trimming removed 0 bases from V and 5 bases from J; junction bases left unmatched: 3. The CDR3 reads CASSYSGGWTGELFF. For the CDR3, the DNA is TGTGCCAGCAGTTACTCGGGGGGGTGGACCGGGGAGCTGTTTTTT.

A remark on this clone: A junction end diverges from the germline sequence, so it may reflect a read error. V is TRBV10-2 and J is TRBJ2-7; D might be TRBD1 (6 bases). The germline V gene has CDR1 WSHSY and CDR2 SAAADI. The CDR3 sequence is 13 residues long. The CDR3 sequence: CASSESRGEDSNF. The CDR3 DNA is TGCGCCAGCAGTGAGTCGAGAGGCGAGGACAGTAACTTC.

The chain recombines TRBV24-1 with TRBJ1-2; TRBD1 agrees at 9 bases. V lost 3 bases, J lost 4 bases, and 2 bases stayed unmatched. The germline gives CDR1 KGHDR, CDR2 SFDVKD. This CDR3 region has 14 residues. The CDR3 DNA is TGTGCCACCAGTGATACGGACAGGGGCTATGGCTACACCTTC. Protein product: CATSDTDRGYGYTF.

The chain has TRBV6-5 and TRBJ1-1; D is undetermined. The CDR3 contains 15 residues. Germline V gives CDR1 MNHEY, CDR2 SVGAGI. The V end lost 1 base, the J end lost 0 bases, and 9 bases lay between the germline ends. The CDR3 sequence is CASSYLDTVNTEAFF. Here the CDR3 DNA reads TGTGCCAGCAGTTACTTAGACACGGTGAACACTGAAGCTTTCTTT.